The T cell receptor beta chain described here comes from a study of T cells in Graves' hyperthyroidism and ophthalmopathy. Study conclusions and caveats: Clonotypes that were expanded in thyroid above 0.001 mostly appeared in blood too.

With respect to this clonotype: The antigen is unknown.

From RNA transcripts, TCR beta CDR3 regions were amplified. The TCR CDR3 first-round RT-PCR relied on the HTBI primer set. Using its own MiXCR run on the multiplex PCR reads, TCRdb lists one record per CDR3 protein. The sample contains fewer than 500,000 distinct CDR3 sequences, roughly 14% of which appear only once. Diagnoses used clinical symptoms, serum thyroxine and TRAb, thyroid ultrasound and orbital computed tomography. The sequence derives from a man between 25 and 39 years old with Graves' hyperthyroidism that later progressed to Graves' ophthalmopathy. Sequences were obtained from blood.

The CDR3 DNA follows: TGTGCCAGCAGCCACAGGAACGCTGGAAACACCATATATTTT. Amino acids: CASSHRNAGNTIYF. The chain couples TRBV6-1 to TRBJ1-3, with D maybe TRBD1 (5 bases). The CDR3 has 14 amino acids. CDR1 and CDR2 (germline): MNHNS, SASEGT. Trimming left V 6 bases short and J 2 bases short, with 11 bases between.